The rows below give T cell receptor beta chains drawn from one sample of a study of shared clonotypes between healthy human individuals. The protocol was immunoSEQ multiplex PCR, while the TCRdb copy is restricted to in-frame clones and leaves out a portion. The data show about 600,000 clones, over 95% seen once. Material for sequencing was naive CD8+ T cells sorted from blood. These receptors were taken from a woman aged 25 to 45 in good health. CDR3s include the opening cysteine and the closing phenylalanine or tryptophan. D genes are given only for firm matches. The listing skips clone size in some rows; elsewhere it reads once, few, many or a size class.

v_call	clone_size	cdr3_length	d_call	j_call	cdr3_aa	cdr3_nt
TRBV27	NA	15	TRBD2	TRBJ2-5	CASSPGLVEEETQYF	TGTGCCAGCAGCCCGGGACTAGTCGAGGAAGAGACCCAGTACTTC
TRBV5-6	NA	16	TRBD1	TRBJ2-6	CASSVTGDSGANVLTF	TGTGCCAGCAGCGTAACAGGGGACTCTGGGGCCAACGTCCTGACTTTC
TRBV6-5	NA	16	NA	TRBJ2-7	CASSYSSGNYIYEQYF	TGTGCCAGCAGTTACTCCTCCGGAAATTACATCTACGAGCAGTACTTC
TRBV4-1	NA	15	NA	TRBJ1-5	CASSQGRNSNQPQHF	TGCGCCAGCAGCCAGGGTAGGAATAGCAATCAGCCCCAGCATTTT
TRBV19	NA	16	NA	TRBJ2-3	CASSTITASLTDTQYF	TGTGCCAGTAGTACCATCACAGCATCTCTCACAGATACGCAGTATTTT
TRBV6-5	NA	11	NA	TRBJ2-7	CASKDGYEQYF	TGTGCCAGCAAGGACGGATACGAGCAGTACTTC
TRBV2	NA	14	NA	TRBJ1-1	CASRGDRDTKRSFF	TGTGCCAGCAGGGGGGACCGGGACACAAAAAGATCTTTCTTT
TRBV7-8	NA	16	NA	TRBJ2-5	CASSLELVGLVETQYF	TGTGCCAGCAGCTTAGAATTGGTTGGGCTAGTGGAGACCCAGTACTTC
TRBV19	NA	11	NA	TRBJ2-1	CASSTRNEQFF	TGTGCCAGTAGTACAAGAAATGAGCAGTTCTTC
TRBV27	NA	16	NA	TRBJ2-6	CASSFILGRGANVLTF	TGTGCCAGCAGTTTCATTTTGGGGCGTGGGGCCAACGTCCTGACTTTC
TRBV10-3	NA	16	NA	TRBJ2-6	CAISELNRAGANVLTF	TGTGCCATCAGTGAGCTCAACAGGGCCGGGGCCAACGTCCTGACTTTC
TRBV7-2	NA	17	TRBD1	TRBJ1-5	CASSLAPTGSSNQPQHF	TGTGCCAGCAGCTTAGCCCCGACAGGGTCAAGCAATCAGCCCCAGCATTTT
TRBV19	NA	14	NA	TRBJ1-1	CASSMVGGGTEAFF	TGTGCCAGTAGTATGGTGGGGGGAGGGACTGAAGCTTTCTTT
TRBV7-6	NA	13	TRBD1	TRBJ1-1	CASSPTGGGWAFF	TGTGCCAGCAGCCCGACAGGGGGCGGGTGGGCTTTCTTT
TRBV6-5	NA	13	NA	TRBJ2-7	CASSYGGPNEQYF	TGTGCCAGCAGTTACGGGGGCCCCAACGAGCAGTACTTC
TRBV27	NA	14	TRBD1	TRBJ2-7	CASSFGTETYEQYF	TGTGCCAGCAGTTTTGGGACAGAAACCTACGAGCAGTACTTC
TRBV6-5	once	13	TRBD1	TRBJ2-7	CASIDRVSYEQYF	TGTGCCAGCATAGACAGGGTATCCTACGAGCAGTACTTC
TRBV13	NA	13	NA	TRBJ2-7	CASTPWAGAEQYF	TGTGCCAGCACCCCCTGGGCAGGGGCCGAGCAGTACTTC
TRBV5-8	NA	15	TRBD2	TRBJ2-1	CASIHGSSGRDEQFF	TGTGCCAGCATCCATGGGAGTAGCGGGAGAGATGAGCAGTTCTTC
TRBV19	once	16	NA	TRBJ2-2	CASSPTEGHRTGELFF	TGTGCCAGTAGCCCCACTGAGGGGCACCGCACCGGGGAGCTGTTTTTT
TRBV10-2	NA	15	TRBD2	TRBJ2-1	CASSEGGSSYNEQFF	TGCGCCAGCAGTGAAGGCGGGAGCTCCTACAATGAGCAGTTCTTC
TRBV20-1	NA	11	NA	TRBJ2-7	CSAERSKEQYF	TGCAGTGCAGAGCGATCGAAAGAGCAGTACTTC
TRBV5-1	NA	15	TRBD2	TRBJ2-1	CASSLAWREGNEQFF	TGCGCCAGCAGCTTGGCCTGGCGGGAGGGCAATGAGCAGTTCTTC
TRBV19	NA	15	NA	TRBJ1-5	CASSLAPYSNQPQHF	TGTGCCAGTAGTTTGGCACCTTATAGCAATCAGCCCCAGCATTTT
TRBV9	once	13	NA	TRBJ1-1	CASSNRDSTEAFF	TGTGCCAGCAGCAACAGGGATTCCACTGAAGCTTTCTTT
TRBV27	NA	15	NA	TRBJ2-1	CASSSDYYSYNEQFF	TGTGCCAGCAGTTCCGACTATTACTCCTACAATGAGCAGTTCTTC
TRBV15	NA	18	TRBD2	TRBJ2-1	CATSGGLESGRAHNEQFF	TGTGCCACCAGCGGAGGGCTGGAGAGCGGGAGGGCCCACAATGAGCAGTTCTTC
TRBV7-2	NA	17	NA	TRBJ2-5	CASSLAGGRGGGETQYF	TGTGCCAGCAGCTTAGCGGGAGGCAGGGGTGGTGGGGAGACCCAGTACTTC
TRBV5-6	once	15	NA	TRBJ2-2	CASSFGTFNTGELFF	TGTGCCAGCAGCTTCGGGACTTTTAACACCGGGGAGCTGTTTTTT
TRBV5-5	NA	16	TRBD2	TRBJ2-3	CASSLEPRGASDTQYF	TGTGCCAGCAGCTTGGAGCCGCGGGGGGCCTCAGATACGCAGTATTTT
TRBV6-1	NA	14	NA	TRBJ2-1	CASSETKVYNEQFF	TGTGCCAGCAGTGAAACTAAAGTCTACAATGAGCAGTTCTTC
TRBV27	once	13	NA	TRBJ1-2	CASSLAGNYGYTF	TGTGCCAGCAGTTTAGCAGGGAACTATGGCTACACCTTC
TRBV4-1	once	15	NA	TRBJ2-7	CASSLGPLTSLEQYF	TGCGCCAGCAGCCTAGGGCCATTGACCTCTCTCGAGCAGTACTTC
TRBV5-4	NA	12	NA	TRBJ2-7	CASSLGGGEQYF	TGTGCCAGCAGCTTGGGGGGCGGCGAGCAGTACTTC
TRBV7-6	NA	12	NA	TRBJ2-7	CASSPGLYEQYF	TGTGCCAGCAGCCCCGGGCTCTACGAGCAGTACTTC